A single sample is the source of the 22 T cell receptor beta chains below, sequenced in a study of OX40 agonist ivuxolimab in advanced cancers. Using immunoSEQ multiplex PCR, the repertoire was profiled, and TCRdb retains in-frame clones only, with some absent. The sample yields more than 95,000 clones, 85% to 95% seen once. The sample in question was CD4+ or CD8+ T cells sorted from blood, obtained in a trial of the OX40 agonist ivuxolimab. All receptors come from an adult with an advanced solid tumor such as melanoma, head and neck, liver or kidney cancer.

The chain uses TRBV28 and TRBJ2-5, with D possibly called TRBD1 or TRBD2 (6 bases each). This CDR3 spans 15 amino acids. Germline CDR1 MDHEN, CDR2 SYDVKM. V was pared by 0 bases and J by 2 bases, with 10 bases between. The CDR3: CASSLWEGGQETQYF. DNA of the CDR3: TGTGCCAGCAGTTTATGGGAGGGGGGACAAGAGACCCAGTACTTC.

The chain combines TRBV5-1 with TRBJ1-4; unclear D gene. Germline V gene lookup returns CDR1 SGHRS and CDR2 YFSETQ. This CDR3 has 13 amino acids. Trimming removed 8 bases at V and 7 bases at J, with 15 bases between. CDR3 sequence (DNA): TGCGCCAGTCGACGGGAAGATGGTGAAAAACTGTTTTTT. Translated: CASRREDGEKLFF.

The rearrangement joins TRBV27 to TRBJ2-5, with TRBD2 matching over 7 bases. Trimming cost V 5 bases and J 0 bases; bases outside gene matches: 6. The germline gives CDR1 MNHEY, CDR2 SMNVEV (reference sequence). The CDR3 extends over 15 amino acids. This CDR3 reads CASSGGTNHQETQYF. DNA of the CDR3: TGTGCCAGCAGTGGGGGGACTAACCACCAAGAGACCCAGTACTTC.

The chain has TRBV28 and TRBJ2-2, with a tentative D call TRBD2 (6 bases). The CDR3 totals 14 residues. V was shortened by 3 bases and J by 6 bases, with 11 bases between the two germline ends. Looked up from germline, CDR1 is MDHEN and CDR2 is SYDVKM. CDR3 coding DNA: TGTGCCAGCAGTTTCAGGAGGGGTTCCGGGGAGCTGTTTTTT. It specifies CASSFRRGSGELFF.

This rearrangement joins TRBV28 to TRBJ2-5, with no clear D. Germline V gene data show CDR1 as MDHEN and CDR2 as SYDVKM. V gave up 3 bases and J gave up 4 bases, with 6 bases separating them. This CDR3 is built from 12 residues. CDR3 nucleotide sequence: TGTGCCAGCAGTTTCGTGGGAGAGACCCAGTACTTC. As protein: CASSFVGETQYF.

The chain carries TRBV7-2 and TRBJ2-2; tentative D call: TRBD2 (6 bases). V was clipped by 7 bases and J by 6 bases, with 15 bases between them. This CDR3 region has 14 residues. From germline, CDR1 is SGHTA and CDR2 FQGNSA. CDR3 DNA sequence: TGTGCCAGCACCCCATTTTGGAGGGCCGGGGAGCTGTTTTTT. It specifies CASTPFWRAGELFF.

J is TRBJ2-7 and V is TRBV6-5; D might be TRBD2 (6 bases). Trimming pared 6 bases from V and 7 bases from J, leaving 13 bases between. Germline assignment: CDR1 MNHEY and CDR2 SVGAGI. The CDR3 has 12 residues. CDR3 in amino acids: CASSSRRGEQYF. The DNA of the CDR3 is TGTGCCAGCAGCTCAAGACGGGGGGAGCAGTACTTC.

This chain connects TRBV11-1 to TRBJ2-7; 7 bases map to TRBD2. Germline V CDR1 and CDR2: SGHAT, FQDESV (reference sequence). This CDR3 contains 15 residues. Trimming took 5 bases from V and 3 from J; bases not matched to a gene: 10. This CDR3 is CASSPTDGGIYEQYF. The CDR3, as DNA: TGTGCCAGCAGCCCAACCGACGGGGGGATCTACGAGCAGTACTTC.

The CDR3 DNA is TGTGCCAGCTCACCACCGCGACAGGGTAATCAGCCCCAGCATTTT. Protein: CASSPPRQGNQPQHF. The rearrangement joins TRBV18 to TRBJ1-5, with 7 nucleotides matching TRBD1. Germline-derived CDR1 and CDR2 are KGHSH and LQKENI. The CDR3 is 15 residues long. After removal of 0 bases from V and 4 bases from J, the junction contained 3 bases not matched to a gene.

V usage is TRBV28 and J usage is TRBJ1-2; D not resolved. V lost 2 bases to trimming and J lost 6 bases, with 7 bases between them. Germline-derived CDR1 and CDR2 are MDHEN and SYDVKM. This CDR3 is 12 amino acids long. The CDR3 sequence is CASSLRVNGYTF. The CDR3 nucleotides read TGTGCCAGCAGTTTAAGAGTGAATGGCTACACCTTC.

The V and J genes are TRBV19 and TRBJ2-1; 11 bases are a match to TRBD2. The CDR3 extends over 15 amino acids. The ends lost 6 bases at V and 9 bases at J; junction bases unmatched: 10. Per germline, CDR1 LNHDA and CDR2 SQIVND (reference sequence). The CDR3 nucleotides read TGTGCCAGTAGCCCCGGGACTAGCGGAGGCATTGAGCAGTTCTTC. Its translation is CASSPGTSGGIEQFF.

A single count supports this clone. The V call is TRBV28, the J call TRBJ2-1, with 10 bases matching TRBD1. The CDR3 runs to 14 residues. J was trimmed by 12 bases and V by 6 bases; bases with no gene match: 11. Germline CDR1 is MDHEN and CDR2 is SYDVKM. CDR3 amino acids: CASRTTGGGLGQFF. CDR3 DNA sequence: TGTGCCAGCAGAACGACAGGGGGCGGGTTGGGGCAGTTCTTC.

The chain links TRBV28 to TRBJ1-5; D is possibly TRBD1 (5 bases). The CDR3 has 15 amino acids. V lost 4 bases and J 5 bases, leaving 15 bases between the germline ends. The germline gives CDR1 MDHEN, CDR2 SYDVKM. In DNA, the CDR3 is TGTGCCAGCAGTTCCGCCGGGACCGAGTATCAGCCCCAGCATTTT. This codes for CASSSAGTEYQPQHF.

The J gene is TRBJ2-5, the V gene TRBV14; D unclear. Germline V gives CDR1 SGHDN, CDR2 FVKESK. The CDR3 has 11 residues. V lost 1 base and J lost 5, with 2 bases in between. The CDR3 coding sequence is TGTGCCAGCAGCCAAGCGGAGACCCAGTACTTC. As protein: CASSQAETQYF.

The chain couples TRBV28 to TRBJ2-6; TRBD1 aligns across 9 bases. This CDR3 has 17 residues. Trimming at V came to 5 bases and at J to 4 bases, leaving 9 bases not matched to a gene. Per germline, CDR1 MDHEN and CDR2 SYDVKM. For the CDR3, the DNA is TGTGCCAGCAGTCTCAGACAGGGGGATCCCGGGGCCAACGTCCTGACTTTC. This gives the protein CASSLRQGDPGANVLTF.

The chain combines TRBV18 with TRBJ2-7; 7 bases agree with TRBD1. The CDR3 is made up of 16 amino acids. V lost 4 bases, J lost 0 bases, and 9 bases stayed unmatched. CDR1 and CDR2 (germline): KGHSH, LQKENI. The CDR3 region is CASSLTSGQSSYEQYF. The CDR3 DNA sequence: TGTGCCAGCTCACTTACCTCGGGACAGAGCTCCTACGAGCAGTACTTC.

DNA of the CDR3: TGTGCCAGCAGCTTAGAGGGGGTGAACACTGAAGCTTTCTTT. Translated, it gives CASSLEGVNTEAFF. V is TRBV7-2 and J is TRBJ1-1, with a possible D match to TRBD1 (6 bases). V lost 1 base and J lost 0, with 6 bases in between. Per the germline V gene, CDR1 is SGHTA and CDR2 is FQGNSA. The CDR3 runs 14 residues.

The count of this clone is one. This chain joins TRBV18 and TRBJ1-1, with 12 bases fitting TRBD1. The CDR3 length is 17 residues. V dropped 3 bases and J dropped 5; count of bases not matched to a gene: 10. The germline V gene has CDR1 KGHSH and CDR2 LQKENI. The CDR3 loop reads CASSPSPGQGAWTEAFF. CDR3 DNA sequence: TGTGCCAGCTCACCTTCACCGGGACAGGGGGCCTGGACTGAAGCTTTCTTT.

The chain recombines TRBV6-5 with TRBJ2-3; the match to TRBD2 covers 9 bases. Germline assignment: CDR1 MNHEY and CDR2 SVGAGI. The CDR3 loop spans 16 amino acids. The ends lost 0 bases at V and 6 bases at J; junction bases unmatched: 7. CDR3 in amino acids: CASSYSRGGRADTQYF. Here the CDR3 DNA reads TGTGCCAGCAGTTACTCGAGGGGCGGGAGGGCCGATACGCAGTATTTT.

This chain connects TRBV6-6 to TRBJ2-1; tentative D call: TRBD1 (6 bases). Trimming left V 4 bases short and J 8 bases short, with 18 bases between. This CDR3 region has 15 residues. Germline lookup yields CDR1 MNHNY and CDR2 SVGAGI (reference sequence). The CDR3 protein is CASSSGHRGVYEQFF. DNA of the CDR3: TGTGCCAGCAGTTCGGGACACCGAGGCGTGTATGAGCAGTTCTTC.

V and J are TRBV2 and TRBJ1-2; D possibly corresponds to TRBD1 (5 bases). CDR1 is SNHLY and CDR2 is FYNNEI in the germline V gene. The V and J ends lost 1 base and 4 bases respectively, with 16 bases between them. This CDR3 has 16 residues. The CDR3 bases are TGTGCCAGCAGTGAAGGCACACTTGGGGGGACCTATGGCTACACCTTC. Translating gives CASSEGTLGGTYGYTF. Based on the CDR3 plus reference TRBV2 and TRBJ1-2, the full variable domain is EPEVTQTPSHQVTQMGQEVILRCVPISNHLYFYWYRQILGQKVEFLVSFYNNEISEKSEIFDDQFSVERPDGSNFTLKIRSTKLEDSAMYFCASSEGTLGGTYGYTFGSGTRLTVV.

CDR3 loop: CAISDGVRVTDTQYF. DNA for the CDR3: TGTGCCATCAGTGACGGGGTACGGGTCACAGATACGCAGTATTTT. The chain employs TRBV10-3 and TRBJ2-3; possibly TRBD2 for D (5 bases). This CDR3 is 15 amino acids long. The germline gives CDR1 ENHRY, CDR2 SYGVKD. Trimming left V 3 bases short and J 2 bases short, with 12 bases between.